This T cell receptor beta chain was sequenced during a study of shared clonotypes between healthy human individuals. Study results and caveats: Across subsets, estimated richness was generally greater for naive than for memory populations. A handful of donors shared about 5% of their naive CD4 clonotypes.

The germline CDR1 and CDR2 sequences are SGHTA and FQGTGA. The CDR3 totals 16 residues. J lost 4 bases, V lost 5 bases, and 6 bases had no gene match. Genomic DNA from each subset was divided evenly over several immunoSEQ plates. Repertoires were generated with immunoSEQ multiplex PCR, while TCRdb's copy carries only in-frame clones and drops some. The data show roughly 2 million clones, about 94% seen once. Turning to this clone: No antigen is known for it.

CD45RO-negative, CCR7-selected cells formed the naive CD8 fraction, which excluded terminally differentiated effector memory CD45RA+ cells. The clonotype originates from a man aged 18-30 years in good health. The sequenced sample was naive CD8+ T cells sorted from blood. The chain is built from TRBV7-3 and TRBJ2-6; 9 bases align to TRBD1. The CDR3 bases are TGTGCCAGCAGCCCCGGGACAGGGTCCGGGGCCAACGTCCTGACTTTC. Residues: CASSPGTGSGANVLTF.